This T cell receptor beta chain came from a study of cytomegalovirus exposure and HLA in healthy donors. Sequencing was performed with immunoSEQ multiplex PCR; in TCRdb, only in-frame clones are kept and a portion is missing. The data contain approximately 140,000 clones, around 87% of them singletons. Germline assignment: CDR1 ENHRY and CDR2 SYGVKD. This CDR3 has 16 amino acids. V lost 0 bases to trimming and J lost 5 bases; unmatched junction nucleotides: 8. The chain combines TRBV10-3 with TRBJ2-7, with 9 bases aligning to TRBD1. Source material: PBMCs. This TCR came from a man aged 18 to 29 in good health and CMV-seropositive. CDR3 sequence (DNA): TGTGCCATCAGTGAGTCCCGTTCGGGACAGGGCCACGAGCAGTACTTC. Translation: CAISESRSGQGHEQYF.